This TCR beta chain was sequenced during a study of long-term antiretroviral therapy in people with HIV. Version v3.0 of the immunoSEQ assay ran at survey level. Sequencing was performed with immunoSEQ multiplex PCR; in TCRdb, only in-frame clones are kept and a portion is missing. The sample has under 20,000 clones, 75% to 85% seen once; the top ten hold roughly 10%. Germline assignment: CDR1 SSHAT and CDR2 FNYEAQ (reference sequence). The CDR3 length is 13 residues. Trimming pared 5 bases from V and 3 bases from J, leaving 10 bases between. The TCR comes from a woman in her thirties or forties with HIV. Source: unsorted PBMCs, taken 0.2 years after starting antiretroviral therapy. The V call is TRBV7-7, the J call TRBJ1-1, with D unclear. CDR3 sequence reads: CASSKGPDTEAFF. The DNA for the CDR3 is TGTGCCAGCAGCAAGGGCCCTGACACTGAAGCTTTCTTT.